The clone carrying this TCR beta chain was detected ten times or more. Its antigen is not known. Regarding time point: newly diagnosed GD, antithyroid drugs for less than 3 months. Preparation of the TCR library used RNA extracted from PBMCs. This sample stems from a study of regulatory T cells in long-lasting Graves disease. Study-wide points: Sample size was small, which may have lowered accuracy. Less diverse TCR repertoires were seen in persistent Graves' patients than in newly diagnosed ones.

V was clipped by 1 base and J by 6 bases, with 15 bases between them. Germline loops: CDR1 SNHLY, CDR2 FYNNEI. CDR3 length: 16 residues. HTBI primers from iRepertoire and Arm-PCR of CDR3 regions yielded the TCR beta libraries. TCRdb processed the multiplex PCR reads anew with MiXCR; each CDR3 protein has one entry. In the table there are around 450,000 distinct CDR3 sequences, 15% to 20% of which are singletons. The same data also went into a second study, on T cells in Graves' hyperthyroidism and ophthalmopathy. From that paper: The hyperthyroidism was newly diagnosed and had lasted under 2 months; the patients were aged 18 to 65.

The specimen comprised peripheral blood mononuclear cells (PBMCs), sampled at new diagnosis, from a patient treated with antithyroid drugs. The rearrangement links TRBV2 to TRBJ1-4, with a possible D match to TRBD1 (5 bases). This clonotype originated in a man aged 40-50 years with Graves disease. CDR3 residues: CASSEEIPGPHEKLFF. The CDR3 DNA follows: TGTGCCAGCAGTGAAGAGATACCGGGACCCCATGAAAAACTGTTTTTT.